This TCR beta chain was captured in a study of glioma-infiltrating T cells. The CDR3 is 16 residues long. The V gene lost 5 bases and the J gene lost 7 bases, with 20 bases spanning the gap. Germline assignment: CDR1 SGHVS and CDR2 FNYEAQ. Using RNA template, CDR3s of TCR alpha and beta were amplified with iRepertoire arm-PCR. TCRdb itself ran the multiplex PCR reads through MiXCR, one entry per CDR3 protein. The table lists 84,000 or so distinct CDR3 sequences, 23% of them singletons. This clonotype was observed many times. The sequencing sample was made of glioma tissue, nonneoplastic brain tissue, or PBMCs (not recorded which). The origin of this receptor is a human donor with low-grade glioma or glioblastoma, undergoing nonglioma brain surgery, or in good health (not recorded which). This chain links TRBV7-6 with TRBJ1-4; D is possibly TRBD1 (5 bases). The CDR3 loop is CASSPRLRGGGEKLFF. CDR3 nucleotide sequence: TGTGCCAGCAGCCCCCGGCTGAGGGGAGGTGGTGAAAAACTGTTTTTT.